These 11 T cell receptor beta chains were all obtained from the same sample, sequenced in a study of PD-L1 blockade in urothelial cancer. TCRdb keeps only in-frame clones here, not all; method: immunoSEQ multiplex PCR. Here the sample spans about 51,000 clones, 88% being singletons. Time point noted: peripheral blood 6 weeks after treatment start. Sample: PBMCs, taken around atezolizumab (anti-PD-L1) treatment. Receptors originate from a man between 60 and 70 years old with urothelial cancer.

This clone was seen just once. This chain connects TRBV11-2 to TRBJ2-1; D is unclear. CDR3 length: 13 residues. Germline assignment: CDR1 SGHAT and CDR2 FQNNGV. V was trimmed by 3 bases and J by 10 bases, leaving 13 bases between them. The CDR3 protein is CASSLLRIKEQFF. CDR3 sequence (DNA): TGTGCCAGCAGCTTGCTGCGGATCAAAGAGCAGTTCTTC.

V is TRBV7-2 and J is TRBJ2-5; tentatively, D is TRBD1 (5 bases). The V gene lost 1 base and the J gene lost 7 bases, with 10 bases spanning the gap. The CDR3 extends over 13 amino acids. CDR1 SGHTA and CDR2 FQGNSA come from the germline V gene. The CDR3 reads CASSLVGTGTQYF. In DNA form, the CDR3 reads TGTGCCAGCAGCTTAGTTGGAACAGGGACCCAGTACTTC.

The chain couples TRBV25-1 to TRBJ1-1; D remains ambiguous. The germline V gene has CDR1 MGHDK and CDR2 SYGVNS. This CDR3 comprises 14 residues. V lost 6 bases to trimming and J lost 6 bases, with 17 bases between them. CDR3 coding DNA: TGTGCCAGCAGAAGGGAGGGAGAAGCCTCTGAAGCTTTCTTT. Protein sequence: CASRREGEASEAFF.

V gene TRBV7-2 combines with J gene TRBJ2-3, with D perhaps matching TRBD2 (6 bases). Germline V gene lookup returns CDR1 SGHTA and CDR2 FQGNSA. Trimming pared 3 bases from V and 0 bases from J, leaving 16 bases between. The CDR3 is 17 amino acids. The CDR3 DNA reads TGTGCCAGCAGCTTCCCCCTGACTAGGCCAAGCACAGATACGCAGTATTTT. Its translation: CASSFPLTRPSTDTQYF.

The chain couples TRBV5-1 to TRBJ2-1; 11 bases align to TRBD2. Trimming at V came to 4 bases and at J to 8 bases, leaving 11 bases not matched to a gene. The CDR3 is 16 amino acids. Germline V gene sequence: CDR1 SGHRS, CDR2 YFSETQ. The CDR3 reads CASSPLSGRARDEQFF. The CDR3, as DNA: TGCGCCAGCAGCCCGCTTAGCGGGAGGGCCAGGGATGAGCAGTTCTTC.

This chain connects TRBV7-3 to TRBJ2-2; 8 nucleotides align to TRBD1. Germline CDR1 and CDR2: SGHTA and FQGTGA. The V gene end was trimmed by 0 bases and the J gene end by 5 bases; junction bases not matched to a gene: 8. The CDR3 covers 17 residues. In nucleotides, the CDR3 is TGTGCCAGCAGCTTAACTGCTCAGGGGGCAAAAACCGGGGAGCTGTTTTTT. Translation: CASSLTAQGAKTGELFF.

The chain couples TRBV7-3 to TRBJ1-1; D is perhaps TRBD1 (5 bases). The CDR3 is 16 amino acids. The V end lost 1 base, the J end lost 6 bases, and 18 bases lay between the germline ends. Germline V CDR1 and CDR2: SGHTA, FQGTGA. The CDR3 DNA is TGTGCCAGCAGCTTAAGAGGGGAGGGAGTAAACGCTGAAGCTTTCTTT. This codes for CASSLRGEGVNAEAFF.

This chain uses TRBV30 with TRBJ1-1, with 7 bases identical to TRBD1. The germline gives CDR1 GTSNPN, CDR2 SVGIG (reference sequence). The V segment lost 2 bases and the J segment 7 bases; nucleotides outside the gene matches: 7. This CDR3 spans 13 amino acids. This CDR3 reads CAWSRGTVLEAFF. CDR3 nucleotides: TGTGCCTGGAGTCGCGGGACAGTCCTTGAAGCTTTCTTT. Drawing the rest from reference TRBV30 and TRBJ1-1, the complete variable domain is SQTIHQWPATLVQPVGSPLSLECTVEGTSNPNLYWYRQAAGRGLQLLFYSVGIGQISSEVPQNLSASRPQDRQFILSSKKLLLSDSGFYLCAWSRGTVLEAFFGQGTRLTVV.

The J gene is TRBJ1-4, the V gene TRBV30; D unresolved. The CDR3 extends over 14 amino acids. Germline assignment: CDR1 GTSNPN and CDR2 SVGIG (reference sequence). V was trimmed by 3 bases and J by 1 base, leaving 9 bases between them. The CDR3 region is CAWSAQLTNEKLFF. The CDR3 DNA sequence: TGTGCCTGGAGCGCCCAACTAACTAATGAAAAACTGTTTTTT.

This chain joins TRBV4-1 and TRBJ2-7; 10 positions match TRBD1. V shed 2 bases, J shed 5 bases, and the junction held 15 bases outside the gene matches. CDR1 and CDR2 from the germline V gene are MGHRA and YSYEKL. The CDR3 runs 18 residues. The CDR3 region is CASSQIIPRTGGDNEQYF. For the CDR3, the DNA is TGCGCCAGCAGCCAAATAATACCTCGGACAGGGGGTGACAACGAGCAGTACTTC.

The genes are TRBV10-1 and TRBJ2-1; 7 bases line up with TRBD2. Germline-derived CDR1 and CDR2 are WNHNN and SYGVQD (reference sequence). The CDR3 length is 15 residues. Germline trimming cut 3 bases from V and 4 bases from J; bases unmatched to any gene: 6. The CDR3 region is CASSELAGVYNEQFF. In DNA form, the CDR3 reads TGCGCCAGCAGTGAATTGGCGGGGGTGTACAATGAGCAGTTCTTC.